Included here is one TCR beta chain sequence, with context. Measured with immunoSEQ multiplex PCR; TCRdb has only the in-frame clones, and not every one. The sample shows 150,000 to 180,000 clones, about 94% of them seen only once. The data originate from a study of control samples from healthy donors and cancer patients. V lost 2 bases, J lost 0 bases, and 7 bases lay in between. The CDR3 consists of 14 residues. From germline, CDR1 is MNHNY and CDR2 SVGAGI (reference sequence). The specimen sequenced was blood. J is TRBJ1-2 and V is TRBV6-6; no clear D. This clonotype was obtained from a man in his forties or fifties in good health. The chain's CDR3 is CASSYRRANYGYTF. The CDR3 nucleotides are TGTGCCAGCAGTTACAGACGAGCTAACTATGGCTACACCTTC.